This T cell receptor beta chain appears in the sequencing data of a study of blood T cells in healthy people across ages. The individuals who served as donors were healthy Caucasians living in Russia, aged roughly 6 to 95. CDR1 is MNHEY and CDR2 is SVGAGI in the germline V gene. This CDR3 is built from 13 residues. The V gene lost 7 bases and the J gene lost 4 bases, with 13 bases spanning the gap. Overall study results and limits: Per-million-T-cell TCR beta diversity fell roughly linearly with age. A strong correlation was seen between TCR beta diversity and naive T cell percentage.

Alongside a J-beta primer mix, a sample-barcoded 5' primer served in a second PCR lasting about 7 to 12 cycles. TCRdb redid the calling of the 5' RACE reads with MiXCR, one entry per CDR3 protein. The data show over 1.5 million distinct CDR3 sequences, roughly 49% seen once. Only a few counts were recorded for this clonotype. Antigen: not known. V gene TRBV6-5 combines with J gene TRBJ1-2, with D perhaps TRBD1 (5 bases). Sequencing input: blood. The clonotype comes from a woman aged 40 to 50 in good health. CDR3 nucleotide sequence: TGTGCCAGCACCCAGGACGGGGGCTATGGCTACACCTTC. It codes for CASTQDGGYGYTF.